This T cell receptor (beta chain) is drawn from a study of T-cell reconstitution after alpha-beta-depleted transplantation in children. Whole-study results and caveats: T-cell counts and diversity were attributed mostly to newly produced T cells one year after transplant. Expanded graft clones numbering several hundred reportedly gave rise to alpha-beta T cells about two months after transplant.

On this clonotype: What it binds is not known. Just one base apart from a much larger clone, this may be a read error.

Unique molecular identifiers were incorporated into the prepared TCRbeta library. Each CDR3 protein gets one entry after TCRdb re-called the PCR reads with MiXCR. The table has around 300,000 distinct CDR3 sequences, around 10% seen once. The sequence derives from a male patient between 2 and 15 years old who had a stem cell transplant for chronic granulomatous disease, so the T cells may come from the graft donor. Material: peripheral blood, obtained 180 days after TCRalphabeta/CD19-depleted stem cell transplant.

The DNA for the CDR3 is TGTGCCAGCATCTCACGGGGGGGAAGCTATGGCTACCCCTTC. It is translated as CASISRGGSYGYPF. The V gene is TRBV6-1, the J gene TRBJ1-2, with a possible D match to TRBD1 (5 bases). This CDR3 has 14 residues. Germline-derived CDR1 and CDR2 are MNHNS and SASEGT.